This note documents a single TCR beta chain sequence. The sample comes from a study of blood T cell repertoires in COVID-19. As originally analysed: Reference gene primer amplification gave nucleated cell count estimates. Sequenced by immunoSEQ multiplex PCR; TCRdb stores in-frame clones only, minus some. V and J calls and clone size are as listed in that table; D and trimming were resolved from the DNA. This sample has 200,000 to 250,000 clones; just over 85% occur once, and the top ten carry about 2.2%. Sequencing input: peripheral blood. The receptor's source is a young man who had recovered from COVID-19.

In DNA form, the CDR3 reads TGCGCCAGCAGCCAAGATGAGACGGGTGATTCACCCCTCCACTTT. Protein: CASSQDETGDSPLHF. The V gene is TRBV4-3, the J gene TRBJ1-6, with D unresolved. From germline, CDR1 is LGHNA and CDR2 YSLEER. Trimming pared 0 bases from V and 8 bases from J, leaving 11 bases between. This CDR3 contains 15 residues.